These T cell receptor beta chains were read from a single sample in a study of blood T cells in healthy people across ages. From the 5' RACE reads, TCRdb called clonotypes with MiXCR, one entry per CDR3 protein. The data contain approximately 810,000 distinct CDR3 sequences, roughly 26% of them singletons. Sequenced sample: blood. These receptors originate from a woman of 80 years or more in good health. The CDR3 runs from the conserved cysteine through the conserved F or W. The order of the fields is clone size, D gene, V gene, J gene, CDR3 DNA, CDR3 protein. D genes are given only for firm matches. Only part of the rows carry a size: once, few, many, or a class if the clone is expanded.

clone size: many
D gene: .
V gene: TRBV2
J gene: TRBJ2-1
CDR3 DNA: TGTGCCAGCAGTGACCAAGGGGGGGGTTATGATGAGCAGTTCTTC
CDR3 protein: CASSDQGGGYDEQFF

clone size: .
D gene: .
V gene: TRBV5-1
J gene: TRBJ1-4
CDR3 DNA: TGCGCCAGCAGCTCGGGACCATATAATGAAAAACTGTTTTTT
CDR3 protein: CASSSGPYNEKLFF

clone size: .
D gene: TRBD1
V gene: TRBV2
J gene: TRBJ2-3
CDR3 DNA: TGTGCCAGCAGTGGTTTTGTCGACAGGGGTACTCTCAGCACAGATGCGCAGTATTTT
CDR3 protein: CASSGFVDRGTLSTDAQYF

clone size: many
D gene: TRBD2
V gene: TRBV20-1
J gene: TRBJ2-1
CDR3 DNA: TGCAGTGCTAGCTCCAGCGGGGGGCGCAATGAGCAGTTCTTC
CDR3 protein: CSASSSGGRNEQFF

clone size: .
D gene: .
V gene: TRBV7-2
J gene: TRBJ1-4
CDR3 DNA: TGTGCCAGCAGCTTAGACCGGACAGTTGGTGAAAAACTGTTTTTT
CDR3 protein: CASSLDRTVGEKLFF

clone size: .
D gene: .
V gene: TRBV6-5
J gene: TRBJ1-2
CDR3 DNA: TGTGCCAGCAGATCTCTAACGGACAAATCCTATGGCTACACCTTC
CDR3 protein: CASRSLTDKSYGYTF

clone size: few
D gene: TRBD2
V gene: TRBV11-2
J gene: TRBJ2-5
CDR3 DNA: TGTGCCAGCAGCGGACTAGCGGGGGGGTCAGAGACCCAGTACTTC
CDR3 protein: CASSGLAGGSETQYF

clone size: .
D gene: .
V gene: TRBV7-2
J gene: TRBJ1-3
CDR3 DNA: TGTGCCAGCAGCTCTAGGGGCGGGGATCTAGCTGGAAACACCATATATTTT
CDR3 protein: CASSSRGGDLAGNTIYF

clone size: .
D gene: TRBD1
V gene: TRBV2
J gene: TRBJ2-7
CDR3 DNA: TGTGCCAGCTCCCGGACAGGGGGGCTCTCCTACGAGCAGTACTTC
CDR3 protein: CASSRTGGLSYEQYF

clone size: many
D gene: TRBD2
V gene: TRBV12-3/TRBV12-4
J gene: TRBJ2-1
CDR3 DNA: TGTGCCAGCAGTTCTAGCGGGGGGATCCTCTACAATGAGCAGTTCTTC
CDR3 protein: CASSSSGGILYNEQFF